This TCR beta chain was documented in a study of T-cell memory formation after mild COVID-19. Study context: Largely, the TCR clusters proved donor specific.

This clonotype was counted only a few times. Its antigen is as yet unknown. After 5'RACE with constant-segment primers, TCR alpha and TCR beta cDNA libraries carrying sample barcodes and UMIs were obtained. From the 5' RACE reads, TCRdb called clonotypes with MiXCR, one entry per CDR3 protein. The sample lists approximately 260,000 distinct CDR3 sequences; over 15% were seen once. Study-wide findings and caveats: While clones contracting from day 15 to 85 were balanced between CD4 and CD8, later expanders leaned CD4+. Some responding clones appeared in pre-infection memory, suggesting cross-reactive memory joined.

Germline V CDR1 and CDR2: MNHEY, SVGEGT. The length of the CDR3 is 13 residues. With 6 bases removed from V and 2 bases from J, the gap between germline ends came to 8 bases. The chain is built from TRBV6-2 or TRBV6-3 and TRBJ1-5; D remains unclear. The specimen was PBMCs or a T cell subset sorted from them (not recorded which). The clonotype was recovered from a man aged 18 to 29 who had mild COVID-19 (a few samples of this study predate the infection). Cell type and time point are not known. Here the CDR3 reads CASSLTRNQPQHF. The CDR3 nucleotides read TGTGCCAGCAGCCTGACACGCAATCAGCCCCAGCATTTT.